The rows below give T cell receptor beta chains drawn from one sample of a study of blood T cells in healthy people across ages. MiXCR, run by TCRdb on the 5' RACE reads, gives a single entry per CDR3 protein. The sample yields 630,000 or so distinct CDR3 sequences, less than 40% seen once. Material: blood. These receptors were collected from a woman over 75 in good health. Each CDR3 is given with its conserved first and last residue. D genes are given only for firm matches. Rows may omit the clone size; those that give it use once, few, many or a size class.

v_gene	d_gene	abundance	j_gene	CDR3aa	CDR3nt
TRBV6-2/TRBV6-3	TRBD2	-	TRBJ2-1	CASSYGALAGATYNEQFF	TGTGCCAGCAGTTACGGAGCACTAGCGGGGGCAACCTACAATGAGCAGTTCTTC
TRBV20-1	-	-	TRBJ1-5	CSAKRGEGSNQPQHF	TGCAGTGCTAAGCGCGGGGAGGGGAGCAATCAGCCCCAGCATTTT
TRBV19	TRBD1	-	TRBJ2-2	CASSKAGGANTGELFF	TGTGCCAGTAGTAAGGCAGGGGGCGCGAACACCGGGGAGCTGTTTTTT
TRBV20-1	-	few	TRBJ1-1	CSVKDRRGPEAFF	TGCAGTGTCAAGGACCGCAGGGGCCCTGAAGCTTTCTTT
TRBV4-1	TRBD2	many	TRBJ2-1	CASSQETSFTGEQFF	TGCGCCAGCAGCCAAGAGACTAGCTTCACTGGTGAGCAGTTCTTC
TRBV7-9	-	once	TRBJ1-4	CASSSSPLGEKLFF	TGTGCCAGCAGCTCCTCCCCCCTAGGGGAAAAACTGTTTTTT
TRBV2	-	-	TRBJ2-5	CASSEEGLDQETQYF	TGTGCCAGCAGTGAAGAGGGACTGGATCAAGAGACCCAGTACTTC
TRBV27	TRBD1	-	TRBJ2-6	CASSLSSTGYSGANVLTF	TGTGCCAGCAGTTTATCGTCGACAGGGTACTCTGGGGCCAACGTCCTGACTTTC
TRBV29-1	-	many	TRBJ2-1	CSVDVVDEQFF	TGCAGCGTTGATGTTGTCGATGAGCAGTTCTTC
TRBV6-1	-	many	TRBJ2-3	CASSEQRVGRDTQYF	TGTGCCAGCAGTGAACAGCGGGTAGGGAGAGATACGCAGTATTTT
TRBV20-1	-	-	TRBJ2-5	CSARNHLARLQETQYF	TGCAGTGCTAGAAACCACCTAGCGAGGCTCCAAGAGACCCAGTACTTC
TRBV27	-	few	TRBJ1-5	CASSLRLGQPQHF	TGTGCCAGCAGTTTACGCCTTGGCCAGCCCCAGCATTTT
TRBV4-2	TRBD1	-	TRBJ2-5	CASSQAPGTGETEQYF	TGTGCCAGCAGCCAAGCTCCCGGGACAGGCGAAACTGAGCAGTACTTC
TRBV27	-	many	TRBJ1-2	CASSITGQGYTF	TGTGCCAGCAGTATAACAGGGCAAGGCTACACCTTC
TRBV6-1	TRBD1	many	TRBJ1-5	CASSERQGGSNQPQHF	TGTGCCAGCAGTGAACGACAGGGGGGCAGCAATCAGCCCCAGCATTTT
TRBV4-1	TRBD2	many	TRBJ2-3	CASSQESPLAGGTDTQYF	TGCGCCAGCAGCCAAGAATCCCCACTAGCGGGGGGGACAGATACGCAGTATTTT
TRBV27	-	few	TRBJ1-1	CASSLWGANTEAFF	TGTGCCAGCAGTTTATGGGGGGCGAACACTGAAGCTTTCTTT
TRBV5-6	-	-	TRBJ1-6	CAGSLDGSSYNSPLHF	TGTGCCGGCAGCTTGGACGGAAGCTCCTATAATTCACCCCTCCACTTT
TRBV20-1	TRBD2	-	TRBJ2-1	CSAPTSGSHSSYNEQFF	TGCAGTGCCCCGACTAGCGGGAGTCATAGCTCCTACAATGAGCAGTTCTTC
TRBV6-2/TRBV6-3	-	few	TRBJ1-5	CASNHRDGYNQPQHF	TGTGCCAGCAACCACCGGGACGGCTACAATCAGCCCCAGCATTTT
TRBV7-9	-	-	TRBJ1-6	CASSGGRRNSPLHF	TGTGCCAGCAGCGGGGGCAGGCGTAATTCACCCCTCCACTTT
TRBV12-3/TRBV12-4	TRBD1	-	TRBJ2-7	CASSFAGQGEQETRYF	TGTGCCAGCAGTTTTGCGGGACAGGGAGAACAAGAGACCCGGTACTTC
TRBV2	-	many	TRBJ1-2	CASSNMGGYGYTF	TGTGCCAGCAGTAACATGGGCGGCTATGGCTACACCTTC
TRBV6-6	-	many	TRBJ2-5	CASSYSRFSGRETQYF	TGTGCCAGCAGTTACTCGAGGTTCTCGGGACGGGAGACCCAGTACTTC
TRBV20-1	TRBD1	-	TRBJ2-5	CSAPTDRGETQYF	TGCAGTGCTCCAACGGACAGGGGCGAGACCCAGTACTTC
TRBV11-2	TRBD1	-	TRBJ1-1	CASSPGVVWDRENTEAFF	TGTGCCAGCAGCCCCGGGGTGGTGTGGGACAGGGAGAACACTGAAGCTTTCTTT
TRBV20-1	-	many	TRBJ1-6	CGGASSSYNSPLHF	TGCGGGGGGGCGAGCAGCTCCTATAATTCACCCCTCCACTTT
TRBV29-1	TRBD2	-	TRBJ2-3	CSVERGLAAFSTDTQYF	TGCAGCGTTGAGAGGGGACTAGCGGCCTTCAGCACAGATACGCAGTATTTT
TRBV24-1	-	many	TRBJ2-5	CATGDGSFQETQYF	TGTGCCACTGGGGACGGCTCCTTCCAAGAGACCCAGTACTTC
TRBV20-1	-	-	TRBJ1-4	CSFFTRGEEKLFF	TGCAGTTTCTTCACCAGGGGTGAAGAAAAACTGTTTTTT
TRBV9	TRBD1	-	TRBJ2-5	CASSVEGAGETQYF	TGTGCCAGCAGCGTAGAGGGGGCCGGGGAGACCCAGTACTTC
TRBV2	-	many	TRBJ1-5	CASSREYSNQPQHF	TGTGCCAGCTCGAGGGAATATAGCAATCAGCCCCAGCATTTT
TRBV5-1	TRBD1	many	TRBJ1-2	CASRRGPDRDYGYTF	TGCGCCAGCAGACGTGGTCCGGACAGGGACTATGGCTACACCTTC
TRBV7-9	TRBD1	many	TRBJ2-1	CASSPDRTGPYNEQFF	TGTGCCAGCAGCCCCGACAGGACAGGGCCCTACAATGAGCAGTTCTTC
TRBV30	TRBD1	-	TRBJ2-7	CAWSPGTGDYEQYF	TGTGCCTGGAGCCCCGGGACAGGGGACTACGAGCAGTACTTC
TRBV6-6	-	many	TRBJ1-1	CASTPAGRDTEAFF	TGTGCCAGCACCCCTGCGGGGCGGGACACTGAAGCTTTCTTT
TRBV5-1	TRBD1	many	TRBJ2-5	CASSATGGAETQYF	TGCGCCAGCAGCGCTACAGGGGGCGCGGAGACCCAGTACTTC
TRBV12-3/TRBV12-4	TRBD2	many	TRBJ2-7	CASSFSGGPSYEQYF	TGTGCCAGCAGCTTTAGCGGGGGGCCCTCCTACGAGCAGTACTTC
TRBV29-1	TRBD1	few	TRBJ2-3	CSVEGGTGADTQYF	TGCAGCGTTGAAGGAGGGACAGGGGCAGATACGCAGTATTTT
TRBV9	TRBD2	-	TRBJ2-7	CTSSGTGEGEQYF	TGTACCAGCAGCGGGACGGGGGAGGGTGAGCAGTACTTC
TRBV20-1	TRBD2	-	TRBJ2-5	CSASRLAGGRRGWETQYF	TGCAGTGCTTCTCGTCTAGCGGGGGGGCGAAGGGGTTGGGAGACCCAGTACTTC
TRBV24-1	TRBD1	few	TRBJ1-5	CATSDKGTDQPQHF	TGTGCCACCAGTGACAAGGGGACAGATCAGCCCCAGCATTTT
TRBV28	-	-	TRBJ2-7	CASSWGRGGHEQYF	TGTGCCAGCAGTTGGGGGCGGGGCGGCCACGAGCAGTACTTC
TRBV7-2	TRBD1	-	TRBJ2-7	CASSFFVGDRGYEQYF	TGTGCCAGCAGCTTTTTCGTCGGAGACAGGGGGTACGAGCAGTACTTC
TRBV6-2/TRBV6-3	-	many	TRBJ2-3	CASSNPGRTGGSDTQYF	TGTGCCAGCAGTAACCCTGGACGGACCGGGGGCTCAGATACGCAGTATTTT
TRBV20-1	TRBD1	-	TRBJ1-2	CSAATGTGDSGYTF	TGCAGCGCAGCGACCGGGACAGGGGATAGTGGCTACACCTTC
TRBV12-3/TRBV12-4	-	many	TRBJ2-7	CASSFGGAPSYEQYF	TGTGCCAGCAGTTTTGGGGGGGCTCCCTCCTACGAGCAGTACTTC
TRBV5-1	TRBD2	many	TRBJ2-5	CASSYVRTSQETQYF	TGCGCCAGCAGCTATGTAAGGACTAGCCAAGAGACCCAGTACTTC
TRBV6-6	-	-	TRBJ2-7	CASSLGAARSSYEQYF	TGTGCCAGCAGTCTGGGTGCGGCCAGAAGCTCCTACGAGCAGTACTTC
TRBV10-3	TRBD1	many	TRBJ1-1	CAISEWPGTGRRDTEAFF	TGTGCCATCAGTGAGTGGCCCGGGACAGGGCGTCGGGACACTGAAGCTTTCTTT
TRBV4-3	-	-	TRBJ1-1	CASSQERGISTTEAFF	TGCGCCAGCAGCCAGGAAAGGGGGATAAGTACCACTGAAGCTTTCTTT